A selection of T cell receptor beta chains follows, all from one sample in a study of vaccination effects on CD4 cells after COVID-19. No antigens are known for them. Some clones are missing from TCRdb's copy, which holds only in-frame ones; the method was immunoSEQ multiplex PCR. The table records 35,000 to 40,000 clones, roughly 66% of them present only once. Sample: CD4+ T cells from PBMCs cultured with HCoV-OC43 spike peptides, taken before COVID-19 vaccination. The receptors originated from a human donor who received a COVID-19 vaccine. Both conserved end residues are part of each CDR3. A D gene is named only where the DNA matches it firmly. Size is omitted from some rows. Given values are once, few, many or a class for expanded clones.

d_call clone_size j_call v_call cdr3_nt cdr3_aa
TRBD1 . TRBJ1-2 TRBV4-1 TGCGCCAGCAGCCAACCGGGCCGGGACAGGGGCCTCTATGGCTACACCTTC CASSQPGRDRGLYGYTF
. . TRBJ1-1 TRBV12-1 TGTGCCAGCAGCACCCGGCAGGGGTGTGTTTTCTTT CASSTRQGCVFF
. few TRBJ2-1 TRBV7-9 TGTGCCAGCAGCACACCGGGACTGGAGTACAATGAGCAGTTCTTC CASSTPGLEYNEQFF
. few TRBJ2-7 TRBV12-3/TRBV12-4 TGTGCCAGCAGTTTAGGGGAATACTACGAGCAGTACTTC CASSLGEYYEQYF
. . TRBJ1-5 TRBV30 TGTGCCTGGAGTGAGGACCTCGGACAGCCCCAGCATTTT CAWSEDLGQPQHF
TRBD1 . TRBJ1-1 TRBV18 TGTGCCAGCTCACAAAGCAGGGGGGCCACTGAAGCTTTCTTT CASSQSRGATEAFF
. . TRBJ2-2 TRBV5-4 TGTGCCAGCAGCTTGGGCGGCGCTGGGGAGCTGTTTTTT CASSLGGAGELFF
TRBD2 . TRBJ2-1 TRBV5-6 TGTGCCAGCAGCTCGGGACTAGCGGGAGTAGGGGGGGCCTACAATGAGCAGTTCTTC CASSSGLAGVGGAYNEQFF
TRBD1 . TRBJ2-7 TRBV6-5 TGTGCCAGCAGTTATGACAGGGGCCCAAGGGACGAGCAGTACTTC CASSYDRGPRDEQYF
. . TRBJ2-5 TRBV3-1/TRBV3-2 TGTGCCAGCAGCCCCTTTGGGCAGGGGGAGACCCAGTACTTC CASSPFGQGETQYF
. . TRBJ2-2 TRBV10-3 TGTGCCATCAGTGAAAATCAGGGGCGGACCGGGGAGCTGTTTTTT CAISENQGRTGELFF
. . TRBJ2-5 TRBV10-3 TGTGCCATCAGTGTTGACCAAGAGACCCAGTACTTC CAISVDQETQYF
. . TRBJ2-3 TRBV5-6 TGTGCCAGCAGCTTGGCCGCAGATACGCAGTATTTT CASSLAADTQYF
. . TRBJ2-7 TRBV3-1/TRBV3-2 TGTGCCAGCAGTCCAGGAGTCTGGTCCGAGCAGTACTTC CASSPGVWSEQYF
TRBD2 . TRBJ2-5 TRBV11-1 TGTGCCAGCAGCTTAATGCGGGGGGGAGAGACCCAGTACTTC CASSLMRGGETQYF
. . TRBJ1-2 TRBV11-2 TGTGCCAGCACCACAACTGGACCCTATGGCTACACCTTC CASTTTGPYGYTF
TRBD1 . TRBJ2-7 TRBV10-1 TGCGCCAGCAGTTCCGGGACAGGATTATCCTACGAGCAGTACTTC CASSSGTGLSYEQYF
TRBD2 . TRBJ2-5 TRBV18 TGTGCCAGCTCACCGAGGACTAGCGGGGGACTTCAAGAGACCCAGTACTTC CASSPRTSGGLQETQYF
TRBD1 . TRBJ1-2 TRBV15 TGTGCCACCAGCAGAGATCGGAAACAGGGGGGTGGCTACACCTTC CATSRDRKQGGGYTF
TRBD1 . TRBJ1-2 TRBV19 TGTGCCAGTATATTAGAGGACAGGGGAAAATGTGGCTACACCTTC CASILEDRGKCGYTF
. few TRBJ1-2 TRBV10-3 TGTGCCATCAGTGATTGGGGGGGGAACTATGGCTACACCTTC CAISDWGGNYGYTF
. . TRBJ1-4 TRBV2 TGTGCCAGCAGGACCCGGACCATGAATGAAAAACTGTTTTTT CASRTRTMNEKLFF
. . TRBJ2-5 TRBV2 TGTGCCAGCAGTTTCTCCCAAGAGACCCAGTACTTC CASSFSQETQYF
. . TRBJ1-2 TRBV2 TGTGCCAGCACCCTCGGGGGGTTTCCCTATGGCTACACCTTC CASTLGGFPYGYTF
. . TRBJ2-7 TRBV6-1 TGTGCCAGCAGTGAAGGGTTCCGGTACGAGCAGTACTTC CASSEGFRYEQYF
TRBD1 . TRBJ1-6 TRBV27 TGTGCCAGCAGTGTCGACAGGGAAAAATCACCCCTCCACTTT CASSVDREKSPLHF
. . TRBJ1-2 TRBV5-6 TGTGCCAGCAGCTTGGTAACAGAGGGCTACACCTTC CASSLVTEGYTF
TRBD1 once TRBJ2-7 TRBV10-3 TGTGCCATCAGTGGACAGGGACGGGAAAACGAGCAGTACTTC CAISGQGRENEQYF
TRBD1 . TRBJ2-7 TRBV7-6 TGTGCCAGCAGCTCATTCATCGGGACAGGGTCCTACGAGCAGTACTTC CASSSFIGTGSYEQYF
. . TRBJ2-2 TRBV29-1 TGCAGCACGACAGAGAACACCGGGGAGCTGTTTTTT CSTTENTGELFF
TRBD2 . TRBJ2-6 TRBV9 TGTGCCAGCAGCGACCTAGCGGGGGGCCCCTCCTCTGGGGCCAACGTCCTGACTTTC CASSDLAGGPSSGANVLTF
TRBD2 few TRBJ2-7 TRBV5-5 TGTGCCAGCAGCTTCTCTACGGGAGGGTCCTACGAGCAGTACTTC CASSFSTGGSYEQYF
. . TRBJ2-1 TRBV7-8 TGTGCCAGCAGCTTAGGGTCCTTTACGGGTGAGCAGTTCTTC CASSLGSFTGEQFF
. . TRBJ2-1 TRBV11-2 TGTGCCAGCAGCTTATTCCAGGGTTGGAATGAGCAGTTCTTC CASSLFQGWNEQFF
. many TRBJ1-2 TRBV7-9 TGTGCCAGCAACGGACGACGGGGAGGCTACACCTTC CASNGRRGGYTF
. . TRBJ2-1 TRBV27 TGTGCCAGCAGTTACAACGGGAGCCCCATGGATGAGCAGTTCTTC CASSYNGSPMDEQFF
TRBD2 . TRBJ2-3 TRBV4-1 TGCGCCAGCAGCCAAGAAGTCCTACTAGCGGGCAGCACAGATACGCAGTATTTT CASSQEVLLAGSTDTQYF
TRBD1 . TRBJ1-2 TRBV25-1 TGTGCCAGCAGTTGGGGACAGGGGGCCATTAGCTATGGCTACACCTTC CASSWGQGAISYGYTF
. few TRBJ1-2 TRBV6-2/TRBV6-3 TGTGCCAGCAGTCCCGGGGGGTATATTACCTATGGCTACACCTTC CASSPGGYITYGYTF
TRBD1 . TRBJ2-2 TRBV6-4 TGTGCCAGCAGCCGGACAGGGAACACCGGGGAGCTGTTTTTT CASSRTGNTGELFF
. . TRBJ2-7 TRBV12-3/TRBV12-4 TGTGCCAGCAGTTTAGTCGAAGGCGGAGAGCAGTACTTC CASSLVEGGEQYF
. . TRBJ1-2 TRBV4-1 TGCGCCAGCAGTCGGGGTGGGGGTCCCTATGGCTACACCTTC CASSRGGGPYGYTF
. . TRBJ1-3 TRBV5-1 TGCGCCAGCAGCGATGACAGGCTAAACTCTGGAAACACCATATATTTT CASSDDRLNSGNTIYF
. . TRBJ1-5 TRBV2 TGTGCCAGCAGCGCTGTGACAGTATCGAATCAGCCCCAGCATTTT CASSAVTVSNQPQHF
. few TRBJ1-2 TRBV2 TGTGCCAGCAGTCCCCAGATAACTAACTATGGCTACACCTTC CASSPQITNYGYTF
. . TRBJ2-5 TRBV19 TGTGCCAGTAGTATAGCGTGGGCTAGTTCGAGCCAAGAGACCCAGTACTTC CASSIAWASSSQETQYF
. . TRBJ1-2 TRBV19 TGTGCCAGTAGGTTGGTGGGCTACACCTTC CASRLVGYTF
. . TRBJ2-7 TRBV6-5 TGTGCCAGCATCGGGCAGATTTACGAGCAGTACTTC CASIGQIYEQYF
TRBD2 . TRBJ2-7 TRBV3-1/TRBV3-2 TGTGCCAGCAGCCAAGGCGGGAGAGTGTATGGGGAGCAGTACTTC CASSQGGRVYGEQYF
. . TRBJ2-1 TRBV5-5 TGTGCCAGCAGCTTGGGGCGACGATACAATGAGCAGTTCTTC CASSLGRRYNEQFF
. . TRBJ2-5 TRBV27 TGTGCCAGCAGGGGCGGGAAGCGGTGGGGAGAGACCCAGTACTTC CASRGGKRWGETQYF